This is a list of T cell receptor beta chains from one sample in a study of T cells in Graves' hyperthyroidism and ophthalmopathy. TCRdb ran MiXCR on the multiplex PCR reads and lists one entry per CDR3 protein. The table includes about 500,000 distinct CDR3 sequences, more than 15% detected once. Sequences were obtained from blood. The receptors derive from a woman in her 30s with Graves' ophthalmopathy. Each CDR3 is given with its conserved first and last residue. D genes are given only for firm matches. The listing skips clone size in some rows; elsewhere it reads once, few, many or a size class.

V gene: TRBV20-1; CDR3 length: 16; clone size: once; J gene: TRBJ1-4; D gene: .; CDR3 DNA: TGCAGTGCTAGAGTTCGGGGATCGGCAACTAATGAAAAACTGTTTTTT; CDR3 protein: CSARVRGSATNEKLFF
V gene: TRBV7-9; CDR3 length: 13; clone size: .; J gene: TRBJ1-6; D gene: .; CDR3 DNA: TGTGCCAACAGCGCAAACACTAATTCACCCCTCCACTTT; CDR3 protein: CANSANTNSPLHF
V gene: TRBV6-1; CDR3 length: 15; clone size: many; J gene: TRBJ1-5; D gene: .; CDR3 DNA: TGTGCCAGCAGTGTTGGACGGTTCTCTGGACAGCCCCAGCATTTT; CDR3 protein: CASSVGRFSGQPQHF
V gene: TRBV3-1; CDR3 length: 16; clone size: .; J gene: TRBJ2-2; D gene: .; CDR3 DNA: TGTGCCAGCAGCCAAGTTTTTGGAGGGCCAAGGAGGGAGCTGTTTTTT; CDR3 protein: CASSQVFGGPRRELFF
V gene: TRBV20-1; CDR3 length: 15; clone size: few; J gene: TRBJ2-2; D gene: .; CDR3 DNA: TGCAGTGCTACGTTTTTACCAGGGGCAGTAGAGGAGCTGTTTTTT; CDR3 protein: CSATFLPGAVEELFF
V gene: TRBV3-1; CDR3 length: 13; clone size: many; J gene: TRBJ2-3; D gene: .; CDR3 DNA: TGTGCCAGCAGCCAAAGCCCCCAGGATACGCAGTATTTT; CDR3 protein: CASSQSPQDTQYF
V gene: TRBV20-1; CDR3 length: 17; clone size: many; J gene: TRBJ2-3; D gene: TRBD2; CDR3 DNA: TGCAGTGCTCGTCCGGGACTAGCGGAGTCTAGCACAGATACGCAGTATTTT; CDR3 protein: CSARPGLAESSTDTQYF
V gene: TRBV27; CDR3 length: 16; clone size: many; J gene: TRBJ1-2; D gene: .; CDR3 DNA: TGTGCCAGCAGTCCCGAACCGAGGGGAAGGGGCTATGGCTACACCTTC; CDR3 protein: CASSPEPRGRGYGYTF
V gene: TRBV29-1; CDR3 length: 15; clone size: .; J gene: TRBJ2-2; D gene: .; CDR3 DNA: TGCAGCGTTGAAGTCGATCGGCGGTACACCGGGGAGCTGTTTTTT; CDR3 protein: CSVEVDRRYTGELFF
V gene: TRBV4-1; CDR3 length: 15; clone size: .; J gene: TRBJ1-4; D gene: TRBD1; CDR3 DNA: TGCGCCAGCAGCCGAGGACAGGGAATGAATGAAAAACTGTTTTTT; CDR3 protein: CASSRGQGMNEKLFF
V gene: TRBV28; CDR3 length: 12; clone size: many; J gene: TRBJ1-2; D gene: .; CDR3 DNA: TGTGCCAGCTCAACAGGGCGGCATGGCTACACCTTC; CDR3 protein: CASSTGRHGYTF
V gene: TRBV25-1; CDR3 length: 17; clone size: .; J gene: TRBJ2-7; D gene: TRBD2; CDR3 DNA: TGTGCCAGCAGTGAACGCGAGCGGGAGGGCCCAAAGGACGAGCAGTACTTC; CDR3 protein: CASSEREREGPKDEQYF
V gene: TRBV10-1; CDR3 length: 15; clone size: many; J gene: TRBJ2-2; D gene: TRBD1; CDR3 DNA: TGCGCCAGCAGTGGGACAGGAATTATGACCGGGGAGCTGTTTTTT; CDR3 protein: CASSGTGIMTGELFF
V gene: TRBV29-1; CDR3 length: 14; clone size: .; J gene: TRBJ2-2; D gene: TRBD1; CDR3 DNA: TGCAGCGCCGGACGGACAGGGAACACCGGGGAGCTGTTTTTT; CDR3 protein: CSAGRTGNTGELFF
V gene: TRBV6-2/TRBV6-3; CDR3 length: 18; clone size: many; J gene: TRBJ2-3; D gene: .; CDR3 DNA: TGTGCCAGCAGTTCCTCAAGGTTGGACCTAAAGGACACAGATACGCAGTATTTT; CDR3 protein: CASSSSRLDLKDTDTQYF
V gene: TRBV30; CDR3 length: 15; clone size: many; J gene: TRBJ2-1; D gene: .; CDR3 DNA: TGTGCCTGGAGTGTGGGTGGGGGGTCCTACAATGAGCAGTTCTTC; CDR3 protein: CAWSVGGGSYNEQFF
V gene: TRBV5-1; CDR3 length: 18; clone size: .; J gene: TRBJ2-3; D gene: TRBD2; CDR3 DNA: TGTGCCAGCACAGCCGGGACTAGCGGTTCGACTAGCACAGATACGCAGTATTTT; CDR3 protein: CASTAGTSGSTSTDTQYF
V gene: TRBV28; CDR3 length: 16; clone size: many; J gene: TRBJ2-1; D gene: TRBD1; CDR3 DNA: TGTGCCAGCAGTCACCCAGCCGGGACAGGCAAAACGGAGCAGTTCTTC; CDR3 protein: CASSHPAGTGKTEQFF
V gene: TRBV2; CDR3 length: 15; clone size: many; J gene: TRBJ1-1; D gene: .; CDR3 DNA: TGTGCCAGCAGTGTCGAGGAGGGGGTGGTCACTGAAGCTTTCTTT; CDR3 protein: CASSVEEGVVTEAFF
V gene: TRBV5-1; CDR3 length: 17; clone size: .; J gene: TRBJ2-1; D gene: .; CDR3 DNA: TGCGCCAGCAGCCAAGACCCAACAGGGACCAAGTACAATGAGCAGTTCTTC; CDR3 protein: CASSQDPTGTKYNEQFF
V gene: TRBV12-3/TRBV12-4; CDR3 length: 14; clone size: many; J gene: TRBJ2-2; D gene: TRBD2; CDR3 DNA: TGTGCCAGCAGCGACGGAGGCGGGGGCGGGGAGCTGTTTTTT; CDR3 protein: CASSDGGGGGELFF